Below are 17 T cell receptor beta chains sequenced from a single sample in a study of T cell responses to AZD1222 COVID-19 vaccine. This table comes from immunoSEQ multiplex PCR, and its TCRdb copy is limited to in-frame clones, with some not included. The sample has about 150,000 clones, approximately 90% seen once. The material was peripheral blood, obtained on day 0 of AZD1222 vaccination. The origin of the receptors is an adult in good health.

The chain is built from TRBV6-5 and TRBJ1-3; 8 nucleotides align to TRBD1. V was clipped by 6 bases and J by 2 bases; unmatched bases: 6. The CDR3 totals 15 residues. Germline V lookup: CDR1 MNHEY, CDR2 SVGAGI. CDR3 loop: CASRSGTGTGNTIYF. CDR3 nucleotide sequence: TGTGCCAGCAGGTCCGGGACAGGTACTGGAAACACCATATATTTT.

V gene TRBV28 combines with J gene TRBJ1-1; D is unclear. Trimming stripped 5 bases from V and 1 base from J, with 17 bases between. This CDR3 comprises 16 residues. Germline values: CDR1 MDHEN, CDR2 SYDVKM. The CDR3: CASSAYSLFGNTEAFF. The CDR3 bases are TGTGCCAGCAGTGCTTATTCCCTGTTTGGGAACACTGAAGCTTTCTTT.

This clone was seen a single time. The chain carries TRBV5-1 and TRBJ2-5; D call uncertain. Trimming shortened V by 0 bases and J by 5 bases, and 11 bases separated the two germline ends. CDR1 and CDR2 from the germline V gene are SGHRS and YFSETQ. The CDR3 has 14 amino acids. The CDR3: CASSLAGLGETQYF. The CDR3 DNA sequence: TGCGCCAGCAGCTTGGCGGGTCTCGGGGAGACCCAGTACTTC.

The rearrangement joins TRBV4-2 to TRBJ1-5, with 8 positions matching TRBD1. The CDR3 is 15 amino acids. Germline CDR1 LGHNA, CDR2 YNFKEQ. Trimming took 2 bases from V and 5 from J; bases not matched to a gene: 5. The CDR3 is CASSQYGQGDQPQHF. In DNA, the CDR3 is TGTGCCAGCAGCCAATATGGACAGGGTGATCAGCCCCAGCATTTT.

This chain links TRBV5-5 with TRBJ1-1, with D unresolved. In germline, CDR1 is SGHKS, CDR2 YYEKEE (reference sequence). Trimming took off 0 bases at V and 6 bases at J, with 18 bases between the two ends. The CDR3 sequence is 16 residues long. CDR3 DNA: TGTGCCAGCAGCTTGGTCGGCACAGCTAGCATCTCTGAAGCTTTCTTT. Protein product: CASSLVGTASISEAFF.

The chain uses TRBV3-1 (or the pseudogene TRBV3-2) and TRBJ2-7, with D perhaps being TRBD1 or TRBD2 (5 bases each). Germline CDR1 LGHDT, CDR2 YNNKEL (reference sequence). V dropped 1 base and J dropped 3 bases, with 13 bases sitting between them. The CDR3 is 15 amino acids. The CDR3 protein is CASSQAGAQYYEQYF. For the CDR3, the DNA is TGTGCCAGCAGCCAAGCCGGGGCCCAGTACTACGAGCAGTACTTC.

This clone was seen ten or more times. V and J are TRBV29-1 and TRBJ1-2; 10 bases are shared with TRBD1. Germline values: CDR1 SQVTM, CDR2 ANQGSEA. The CDR3 runs to 13 residues. V lost 4 bases to trimming and J lost 4 bases; unmatched junction nucleotides: 3. The CDR3 here is CSVGTGGAYGYTF. The DNA of the CDR3 is TGCAGCGTTGGGACAGGGGGGGCCTATGGCTACACCTTC.

The chain carries TRBV6-1 and TRBJ1-2; TRBD1 aligns across 7 bases. With V trimmed by 2 bases and J by 9 bases, 15 bases remained unmatched. From germline, CDR1 is MNHNS and CDR2 SASEGT. The CDR3 runs to 16 residues. CDR3 protein: CASSEMGQTERASYTF. The CDR3 nucleotides are TGTGCCAGCAGTGAAATGGGACAGACGGAACGGGCGAGCTACACCTTC.

This clone turned up a few times. The rearrangement uses TRBV6-4 and TRBJ2-7; 10 positions match TRBD2. The CDR3 is made up of 14 amino acids. V was pared by 4 bases and J by 5 bases, with 5 bases of the junction left unmatched. CDR1 and CDR2 (germline): MRHNA, SNTAGT. CDR3 residues: CASSVASGSNEQYF. The CDR3 DNA is TGTGCCAGCAGTGTGGCTAGCGGGAGCAACGAGCAGTACTTC.

The V gene is TRBV2, the J gene TRBJ1-1; TRBD1 is a possible D gene (5 bases). CDR3 length: 14 amino acids. From germline, CDR1 is SNHLY and CDR2 FYNNEI. Between the trimmed V and J ends, which lost 1 base and 7 bases, there was a span of 13 bases. CDR3 in amino acids: CASSEDPGPFEAFF. The CDR3 coding sequence is TGTGCCAGCAGTGAAGACCCGGGGCCATTTGAAGCTTTCTTT.

A note on this clone: This same CDR3 is encoded by further DNA sequences in the sample. The rearrangement joins TRBV10-1 to TRBJ2-7; no clear D. The length of the CDR3 is 10 residues. V was trimmed by 4 bases and J by 4 bases, leaving 2 bases between them. The V gene's germline CDR1 is WNHNN and CDR2 SYGVQD (reference sequence). CDR3 coding DNA: TGCGCCAGCAGTGGTTACGAGCAGTACTTC. Encoded protein: CASSGYEQYF.

The chain is built from TRBV7-8 and TRBJ2-7; D gene ambiguous. CDR3 length: 15 residues. V lost 5 bases, J lost 2 bases, and 16 bases lay in between. Germline V lookup: CDR1 SGHVS, CDR2 FQNEAQ. CDR3 DNA: TGTGCCAGCAGCCTCCGGACCGAGCTCCCCTACGAGCAGTACTTC. Translation: CASSLRTELPYEQYF.

CDR3 in amino acids: CASSFRGSGSYGYTF. The CDR3 DNA follows: TGTGCCAGCAGCTTCCGCGGGAGCGGGAGCTATGGCTACACCTTC. The chain recombines TRBV11-3 with TRBJ1-2, with unresolved D. Germline CDR1 reads SGHNT; CDR2 reads YENEEA. V lost 3 bases to trimming and J lost 4 bases, with 15 bases between them. CDR3 size: 15 residues.

The V and J genes are TRBV4-2 and TRBJ1-2; D gene uncertain. The CDR3 is 14 amino acids. V lost 4 bases and J 3 bases, leaving 12 bases between the germline ends. Germline V gene lookup returns CDR1 LGHNA and CDR2 YNFKEQ. CDR3 bases: TGTGCCAGCAGCCCAGGTTACGGATACTATGGCTACACCTTC. It codes for CASSPGYGYYGYTF.

This chain uses TRBV4-3 with TRBJ2-3; D may be TRBD1 or TRBD2 (5 bases each). V was shortened by 3 bases and J by 3 bases, with 10 bases between the two germline ends. The CDR3 is 14 residues long. The germline V gene has CDR1 LGHNA and CDR2 YSLEER. This chain's CDR3 is CASSHRERTDTQYF. In nucleotides, the CDR3 is TGCGCCAGCAGCCACAGGGAGAGGACAGATACGCAGTATTTT.

The V gene is TRBV6-1, the J gene TRBJ1-5, with D perhaps matching TRBD1 (5 bases). Germline V CDR1 and CDR2: MNHNS, SASEGT. V lost 1 base and J lost 2, with 15 bases in between. The CDR3 is made up of 17 amino acids. The CDR3 reads CASSEDNWGLGNQPQHF. DNA of the CDR3: TGTGCCAGCAGTGAAGATAACTGGGGACTCGGCAATCAGCCCCAGCATTTT.

V and J are TRBV23-1 and TRBJ2-7, with 13 nucleotides matching TRBD2. TRBV23-1 is an open reading frame whose function is uncertain. This CDR3 is 15 amino acids long. The J segment lost 7 bases and the V segment lost 3 bases, leaving 6 bases of the junction unmatched. In DNA, the CDR3 is TGCGCCAGCAGTCAGGGGACTAGCGGGATGGAGGAGCAGTACTTC. Protein product: CASSQGTSGMEEQYF.